Listed below are T cell receptor beta chains from one sample, sequenced in a study of radiation and T cells in renal cell carcinoma. Only in-frame clones appear in the TCRdb table, and some are missing; sequencing was by immunoSEQ multiplex PCR. Among roughly 140,000 clones listed, roughly 87% were seen once. The source was blood, collected from a patient whose treatment included radiotherapy and nephrectomy. Source of these receptors: a woman in her fifties or sixties with renal cell carcinoma. Both conserved end residues are part of each CDR3. A D gene is named only where the DNA matches it firmly. Expanded clones get a size class; other rows say once, few or many, or leave the size out.

>-|TRBJ2-1|TRBD2|TRBV7-2
TGTGCCAGCAGCTTAGCGGCTAGTGGGACTAGCCGGGAAAAGTATAATGAGCAGTTCTTC
CASSLAASGTSREKYNEQFF
>-|TRBJ2-7|-|TRBV18
TGTGCCAGCTCACCAGAAGTATCCTACGAGCAGTACTTC
CASSPEVSYEQYF
>-|TRBJ2-7|-|TRBV7-3
TGTGCCAGCAGTCGAGATCGGGCAGGGGAGCAGTACTTC
CASSRDRAGEQYF
>-|TRBJ1-6|-|TRBV30
TGTGCCTGGAGCACCGGGGGAGAGGTCCACTTT
CAWSTGGEVHF
>-|TRBJ2-6|-|TRBV9
TGTGCCAGCAGCGTTCACGGGAACTCTGGGGCCAACGTCCTGACTTTC
CASSVHGNSGANVLTF
>-|TRBJ1-4|-|TRBV5-1
TGCGCCAGCAGCTTGGGGAGTGAGACAGTGGGTGAAAAACTGTTTTTT
CASSLGSETVGEKLFF
>-|TRBJ1-1|TRBD1|TRBV7-7
TGTGCTAGCAGCCCGACAGGGGTAGTCACTGAAGCTTTCTTT
CASSPTGVVTEAFF
>-|TRBJ1-2|TRBD1|TRBV7-2
TGTGCCAGCAGCATTAGAACCGCCGGGACAGGGACGTTAGATGGCTACACCTTC
CASSIRTAGTGTLDGYTF
>-|TRBJ1-2|TRBD1|TRBV5-1
TGCGCCAGCAGCTTGGGGGGACAGGGGAACTATGGCTACACCTTC
CASSLGGQGNYGYTF
>once|TRBJ1-4|TRBD1|TRBV6-5
TGTGCCAGCAGTTCCCGGGACAGGGCGAATGAAAAACTGTTTTTT
CASSSRDRANEKLFF
>-|TRBJ1-4|-|TRBV6-1
TGTGCCAGCAGTCCATCGGGGGCACGTCCCGAAAAACTGTTTTTT
CASSPSGARPEKLFF
>once|TRBJ2-3|TRBD1|TRBV6-5
TGTGCCAGCAGTTACCGGACAGGGGTAGATACGCAGTATTTT
CASSYRTGVDTQYF
>-|TRBJ2-7|TRBD2|TRBV6-1
TGTGCCAGCAGTGTTAGCGGGGGGGCATACGAGCAGTACTTC
CASSVSGGAYEQYF
>-|TRBJ1-5|-|TRBV5-4
TGTGCCAGCAGCCGGGGGACCAATCAGCCCCAGCATTTT
CASSRGTNQPQHF
>once|TRBJ1-2|-|TRBV5-1
TGCGCCAGCAGCCCTTTCCCAGGTGCACAATATGGCTACACCTTC
CASSPFPGAQYGYTF
>-|TRBJ2-5|-|TRBV5-6
TGTGCCAGCAGCCCCTCCAGGGTTGAAGAGACCCAGTACTTC
CASSPSRVEETQYF
>-|TRBJ1-1|-|TRBV18
TGTGCCAGCTCACCAGAGGCTAGTCTTCCTGAAGCTTTCTTT
CASSPEASLPEAFF
>-|TRBJ2-5|TRBD2|TRBV6-6
TGTGCCAGCAGTTACTCAGGTTTGCGGGGGGCAGAGACCCAGTACTTC
CASSYSGLRGAETQYF
>-|TRBJ2-7|-|TRBV13
TGTGCCAGCAGCTTAGCTTACAGGGAGGTCTTCGAGCAGTACTTC
CASSLAYREVFEQYF
>-|TRBJ1-5|TRBD1|TRBV5-6
TGTGCCAGCAGCTTGGCGGGTACAGGGGGTCAGCCCCAGCATTTT
CASSLAGTGGQPQHF
>-|TRBJ2-1|TRBD1|TRBV5-1
TGCGCCAGCGGGACAGGGGATGAGCAGTTCTTC
CASGTGDEQFF
>-|TRBJ1-5|TRBD1|TRBV6-1
TGTGCCAGCAGTGGACAGGGCCGTAGCAATCAGCCCCAGCATTTT
CASSGQGRSNQPQHF
>-|TRBJ1-1|-|TRBV19
TGTGCCAGTAGTGAGCAGGCCAACACTGAAGCTTTCTTT
CASSEQANTEAFF
>-|TRBJ1-1|-|TRBV7-9
TGTGCCAGCAGATATTCGGGACATCTCACTGAAGCTTTCTTT
CASRYSGHLTEAFF
>-|TRBJ1-2|-|TRBV4-2
TGTGCCAGCAGCCAGCATACAGAGGATGGCTACACCTTC
CASSQHTEDGYTF
>-|TRBJ1-1|-|TRBV19
TGTGCCAGTAGTCCATTGGCCCTCCCCACTGAAGCTTTCTTT
CASSPLALPTEAFF
>-|TRBJ1-5|TRBD1|TRBV6-6
TGTGCCAGCAGTTCCACCGGGACAGGGATTCAGCCCCAGCATTTT
CASSSTGTGIQPQHF
>-|TRBJ1-2|TRBD1|TRBV20-1
TGCAGTGTCAGGGGGTATGAGGGCTACACCTTC
CSVRGYEGYTF
>-|TRBJ1-1|-|TRBV18
TGTGCCAGCTCACCATTCCCGCCAGAGACTGGCTTGAACACTGAAGCTTTCTTT
CASSPFPPETGLNTEAFF
>-|TRBJ2-1|TRBD1|TRBV9
TGTGCCAGCAGCGCAGGGACAGGGGAGGTCAATGAGCAGTTCTTC
CASSAGTGEVNEQFF
>once|TRBJ1-2|-|TRBV21-1
TGTGCCAGCAGCAAAGAAGGATTAAACTATGGCTACACCTTC
CASSKEGLNYGYTF
>-|TRBJ2-5|-|TRBV2
TGTGCCAGCAGTAAAGAGATCGGACAAGGGGAGACCCAGTACTTC
CASSKEIGQGETQYF
>-|TRBJ2-2|TRBD2|TRBV7-3
TGTGCCAGCAGCTTTCCAAAGCGGGGAGACAACACCGGGGAGCTGTTTTTT
CASSFPKRGDNTGELFF
>-|TRBJ1-1|-|TRBV30
TGTGCCTGGAATAAGAGGCCGGGTAACACTGAAGCTTTCTTT
CAWNKRPGNTEAFF
>-|TRBJ2-1|-|TRBV7-9
TGTGCCAGCAGCTTATCTTTGTCTGGCGATGAGCAGTTCTTC
CASSLSLSGDEQFF
>-|TRBJ1-6|-|TRBV5-1
TGCGCCAGCAGCTTGTGGGCAGGAAGTAATTCACCCCTCCACTTT
CASSLWAGSNSPLHF
>-|TRBJ2-3|TRBD2|TRBV29-1
TGCAGCGTTGAGACTAGCGGGGTAACAGATACGCAGTATTTT
CSVETSGVTDTQYF
>-|TRBJ1-1|-|TRBV21-1
TGTGCCAGCAGCACGGCGACAGAACAGAACACTGAAGCTTTCTTT
CASSTATEQNTEAFF
>-|TRBJ2-5|TRBD1|TRBV11-2
TGTGCCAGCAGCTTTGAAGACAGGGGAGAGACCCAGTACTTC
CASSFEDRGETQYF
>-|TRBJ1-3|TRBD1|TRBV7-3
TGTGCCAGCAGCTCACAGGGGGCCTCGGGAAACACCATATATTTT
CASSSQGASGNTIYF
>few|TRBJ1-6|-|TRBV5-4
TGTGCCAGCAGCTCGACACAGGCGTATAATTCACCCCTCCACTTT
CASSSTQAYNSPLHF
>-|TRBJ1-5|TRBD1|TRBV7-2
TGTGCCAGCAGCCTGGACAGGGATCAGCCCCAGCATTTT
CASSLDRDQPQHF
>-|TRBJ1-1|-|TRBV19
TGTGCCAGTAGCACGACAGGTCTACTGTACACTGAAGCTTTCTTT
CASSTTGLLYTEAFF
>few|TRBJ1-1|-|TRBV6-1
TGTGCCATCCGGAGATGGAACACTGAAGCTTTCTTT
CAIRRWNTEAFF